This T cell receptor (beta chain) was sequenced in a study of CD8+ T cells in alopecia areata. General observations from the study: An increase in clonality over normal scalp was evident in lesional scalp, especially alopecia totalis/universalis.

This clone was observed a few times. Its antigen is still unknown. It was cDNA, reverse transcribed from extracted RNA, that served as the sequencing template. Only in-frame clones appear in the TCRdb table, and some are missing; sequencing was by immunoSEQ multiplex PCR. Of approximately 110,000 clones detected, roughly 50% appear once; the ten largest clones hold more than 9%. The CDR3 runs 12 residues. CDR1 is SEHNR and CDR2 is FQNEAQ in the germline V gene (reference sequence). Trimming removed 7 bases from V and 8 bases from J, with 12 bases in between. As for treatment: oral pan-JAK inhibitor, 5-10 mg twice daily.

The receptor comes from a human donor with alopecia areata. The J gene is TRBJ2-1, the V gene TRBV7-9, with TRBD2 as a possible D gene (7 bases). The input for sequencing was CD8+ T cells sorted from blood, taken at week 24, from a patient treated with tofacitinib. In nucleotides, the CDR3 is TGTGCCAGCACCGGAGGGGGGGATGAGCAGTTCTTC. This sequence encodes CASTGGGDEQFF.